This T cell receptor (beta chain) comes out of a study of OX40 agonist ivuxolimab in advanced cancers. With respect to the entire study: Ivuxolimab was an agonistic, fully human IgG2 monoclonal antibody directed against OX40 (CD134), a costimulatory receptor. A male proportion of almost 85% and a mean age of approximately 60 years, ranging from about 23 to 90, were recorded for the dose-escalation cohort. Of the approximately 50 patients in dose escalation, 19 had hepatocellular carcinoma, roughly 15 had melanoma, 9 had renal cell carcinoma and 9 had head and neck cancer. Intravenous ivuxolimab was administered to patients every 2 weeks at six dose levels: 0.01, 0.1, 0.3, 1.5, 3 and 10 mg/kg. Peripheral TCRbeta sequencing was intended to test whether TCR sequence diversity was altered and clonal T-cell expansion was caused by ivuxolimab. Prior anti-PD-1, anti-PD-L1 or anti-CTLA-4 therapy was permitted, and checkpoint inhibitors had been received by 30% to 40% of dose-escalation patients. Partial responses occurred in three dose-escalation patients: two with cutaneous melanoma and one with hepatocellular carcinoma. The monotherapy dose-escalation portion (N ≈ 56 patients) of the phase I ivuxolimab trial is reported in the paper. Overall study results and their limits: At doses from 0.1 to 3.0 mg/kg, clonal expansion was seen in both CD4+ and CD8+ blood T cells between baseline and week 6. Which antigens the clonally expanded peripheral T cells were specific for was not determined. Low levels of normalized T-cell clonal expansion were also seen in some patients who did not respond. On average, CD8+ T cells showed more expanded clones than CD4+ T cells after ivuxolimab. Partial responders in the 0.1-3.0 mg/kg groups had among the lowest normalized peripheral clonal expansion, especially among CD8+ T cells.

There are a few counts of this clone. Its antigen is still unknown. Within one base of it there is no much larger clone, and no base qualities were kept. The germline V gene supplies CDR1 MGHDK and CDR2 SYGVNS. Trimming takes 5 bases off V and 6 bases off J; junction bases not matched to a gene: 16. The CDR3 goes from the cysteine to the phenylalanine over 16 residues. Just the 48-base CDR3 DNA is kept, in frame starting at base 1. Patients with a history of autoimmune disease or receiving systemic immunosuppression were excluded from the trial. Peripheral blood for TCR sequencing was drawn from every dose cohort at baseline, at cycle 4 day 1 and at cycle 7 day 1. The samples were drawn from a first-in-human, open-label, multicenter phase I dose-escalation trial of ivuxolimab. The trial enrolled adults with locally advanced or metastatic head and neck squamous cell, hepatocellular, melanoma or renal cell carcinoma. Before TCR sequencing, CD4+ T cells and CD8+ T cells from peripheral blood were sorted into separate populations.

Genomic DNA was extracted from sorted cells for sequencing of the TCRbeta CDR3 region. The immunoSEQ Assay was used to sequence the TCRbeta CDR3 regions. TCRdb re-hosts the immuneACCESS table, in-frame sequences only. Its copies lack some clones; in the studies checked, an unresolved V gene accounts for under half of them, and the cause for the rest is not known. The sample table contains tens of thousands of clones; only one count was recorded for 80% to 90% of them. Roughly 0.69% of the sample lies in the top ten. The sample in question was CD4+ or CD8+ T cells sorted from blood, obtained in a trial of the OX40 agonist ivuxolimab. The V and J genes are TRBV25-1 and TRBJ2-7, with 7 junctional bases fitting TRBD2. The receptor comes from an adult with an advanced solid tumor such as melanoma, head and neck, liver or kidney cancer. The CDR3: CASSRLSTSAGREQYF. The bases are TGTGCCAGCAGTCGATTGTCTACTAGCGCGGGGCGCGAGCAGTACTTC.